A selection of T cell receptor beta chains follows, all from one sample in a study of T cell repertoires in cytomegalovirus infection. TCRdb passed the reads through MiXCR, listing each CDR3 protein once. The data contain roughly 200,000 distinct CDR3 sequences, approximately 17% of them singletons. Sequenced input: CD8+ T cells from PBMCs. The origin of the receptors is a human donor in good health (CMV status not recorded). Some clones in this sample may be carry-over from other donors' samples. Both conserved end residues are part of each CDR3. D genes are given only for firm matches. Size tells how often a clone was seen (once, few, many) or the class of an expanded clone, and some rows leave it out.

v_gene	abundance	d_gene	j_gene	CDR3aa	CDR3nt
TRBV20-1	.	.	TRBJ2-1	CSARLPWADEQFF	TGCAGTGCTAGATTGCCCTGGGCGGATGAGCAGTTCTTC
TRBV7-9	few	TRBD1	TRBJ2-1	CASTLDTGGNEQFF	TGTGCCAGCACCCTCGATACAGGGGGCAATGAGCAGTTCTTC
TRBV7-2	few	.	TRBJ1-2	CASSFGGLRGYTF	TGTGCCAGCAGCTTCGGGGGGCTACGTGGCTACACCTTC
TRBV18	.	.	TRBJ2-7	CASSPPGGHYEQYF	TGTGCCAGCTCACCACCGGGAGGACACTACGAGCAGTACTTC
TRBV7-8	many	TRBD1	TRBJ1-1	CASSPSTGVTEAFF	TGTGCCAGCAGCCCCTCGACAGGGGTCACTGAAGCTTTCTTT
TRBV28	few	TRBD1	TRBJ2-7	CASSLTGTAYYEQYF	TGTGCCAGCAGTCTCACCGGGACAGCCTACTACGAGCAGTACTTC
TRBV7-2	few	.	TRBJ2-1	CASSLVAGVKGNEQFF	TGTGCCAGCAGCTTAGTGGCAGGAGTGAAAGGGAATGAGCAGTTCTTC
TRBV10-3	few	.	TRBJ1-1	CAISEWIGGNTEAFF	TGTGCCATCAGTGAGTGGATCGGGGGGAACACTGAAGCTTTCTTT
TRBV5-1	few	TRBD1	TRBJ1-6	CASSFTGGNSPLHF	TGCGCCAGCAGCTTCACAGGGGGCAATTCACCCCTCCACTTT
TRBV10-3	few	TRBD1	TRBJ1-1	CAICETGALNTEAFF	TGTGCCATCTGTGAGACAGGGGCCTTGAACACTGAAGCTTTCTTT
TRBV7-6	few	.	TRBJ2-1	CASHPGTTSYNEQFF	TGTGCCAGTCATCCCGGCACAACCTCCTACAATGAGCAGTTCTTC
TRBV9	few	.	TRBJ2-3	CASSLRDNLTDTQYF	TGTGCCAGCAGCCTCCGGGACAACCTCACAGATACGCAGTATTTT
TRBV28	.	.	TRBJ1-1	CASSFSSTEAFF	TGTGCCAGCAGTTTCTCGTCGACTGAAGCTTTCTTT
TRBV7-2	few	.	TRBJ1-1	CASSPGEGPNTEAFF	TGTGCCAGCAGCCCCGGAGAGGGACCGAACACTGAAGCTTTCTTT
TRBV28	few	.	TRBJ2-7	CASSFRAGTYEQYF	TGTGCCAGCAGTTTTAGGGCCGGCACCTACGAGCAGTACTTC
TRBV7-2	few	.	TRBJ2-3	CASSLVVLGIIDTQYF	TGTGCCAGCAGCTTAGTGGTCCTAGGTATTATTGATACGCAGTATTTT
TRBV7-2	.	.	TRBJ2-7	CASSPRGTYEQYF	TGTGCCAGCAGCCCGAGGGGAACCTACGAGCAGTACTTC
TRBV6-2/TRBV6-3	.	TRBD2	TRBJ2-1	CASTSGGYEQFF	TGTGCCAGCACTAGCGGGGGTTATGAGCAGTTCTTC
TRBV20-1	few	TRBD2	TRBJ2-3	CSAHYGGAADTQYF	TGCAGTGCACATTACGGGGGGGCCGCAGATACGCAGTATTTT
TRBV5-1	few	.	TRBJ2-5	CASSSETGEGETQYF	TGCGCCAGCAGCTCCGAGACAGGGGAGGGAGAGACCCAGTACTTC
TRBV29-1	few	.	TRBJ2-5	CSVEGRVETQYF	TGCAGCGTTGAGGGCAGGGTAGAGACCCAGTACTTC
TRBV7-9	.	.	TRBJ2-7	CASSLGEIEQYF	TGTGCCAGCAGCTTAGGGGAGATCGAGCAGTACTTC
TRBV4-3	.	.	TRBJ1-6	CASSQATFSPLHF	TGCGCCAGCAGCCAAGCGACTTTTTCACCCCTCCACTTT
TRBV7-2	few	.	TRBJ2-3	CASRRHATDTQYF	TGTGCCAGCAGACGACACGCCACAGATACGCAGTATTTT
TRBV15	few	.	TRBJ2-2	CATSRAGRSNTGELFF	TGTGCCACCAGCAGAGCCGGACGTTCGAACACCGGGGAGCTGTTTTTT
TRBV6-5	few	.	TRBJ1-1	CASSPTGRLAEAFF	TGTGCCAGCAGCCCCACTGGGAGGCTCGCTGAAGCTTTCTTT
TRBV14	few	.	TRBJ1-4	CASSQGGAAGEKLFF	TGTGCCAGCAGCCAAGGAGGGGCGGCGGGTGAAAAACTGTTTTTT
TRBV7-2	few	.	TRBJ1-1	CASSQIGGMNTEAFF	TGTGCCAGCAGCCAGATAGGGGGTATGAACACTGAAGCTTTCTTT
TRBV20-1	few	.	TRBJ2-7	CSALRTEEGGEQYF	TGCAGTGCTCTGCGGACAGAAGAGGGGGGCGAGCAGTACTTC
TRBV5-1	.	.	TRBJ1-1	CASSLPRTDEAFF	TGCGCCAGCAGCCTACCCCGGACAGATGAAGCTTTCTTT
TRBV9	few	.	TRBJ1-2	CASSVPMDGYYGYTF	TGTGCCAGCAGCGTTCCCATGGACGGCTACTATGGCTACACCTTC
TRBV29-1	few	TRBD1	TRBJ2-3	CSGTRTGRQDTQYF	TGCAGCGGAACCCGGACAGGGAGACAAGATACGCAGTATTTT
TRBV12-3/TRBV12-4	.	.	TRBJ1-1	CASSFYRENTEAFF	TGTGCCAGCAGTTTCTACAGAGAGAACACTGAAGCTTTCTTT
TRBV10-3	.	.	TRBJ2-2	CAIKKSPLRQPANTGELFF	TGTGCCATCAAAAAAAGTCCCTTGAGGCAGCCAGCGAACACCGGGGAGCTGTTTTTT
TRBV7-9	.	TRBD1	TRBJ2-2	CASSLPGQGSPGELFF	TGTGCCAGCAGCTTACCCGGACAGGGTTCCCCTGGGGAGCTGTTTTTT
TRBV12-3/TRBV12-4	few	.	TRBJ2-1	CASSLGRKRNEQFF	TGTGCCAGCAGTTTGGGACGCAAAAGGAATGAGCAGTTCTTC
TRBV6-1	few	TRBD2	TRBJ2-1	CAITSTSGGYNEQFF	TGTGCCATCACTTCCACTAGCGGGGGTTACAATGAGCAGTTCTTC
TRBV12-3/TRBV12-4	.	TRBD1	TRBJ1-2	CASSFQGTGGHGYTF	TGTGCCAGCAGTTTCCAGGGGACAGGGGGCCATGGCTACACCTTC
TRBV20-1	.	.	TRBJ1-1	CSARQGRGTEAFF	TGCAGTGCTAGACAGGGAAGGGGCACTGAAGCTTTCTTT
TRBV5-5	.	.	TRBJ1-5	CASRGSGDGLQHF	TGTGCCAGCCGGGGCTCGGGTGATGGCCTTCAGCATTTT
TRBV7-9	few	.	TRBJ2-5	CASRLMSGEETQYF	TGTGCCAGCAGGCTTATGTCAGGAGAAGAGACCCAGTACTTC
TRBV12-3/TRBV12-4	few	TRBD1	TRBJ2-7	CASGETGAYEQYF	TGTGCCAGCGGGGAGACAGGGGCCTACGAGCAGTACTTC
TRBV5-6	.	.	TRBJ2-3	CASSASRTASTDTQYF	TGTGCCAGCAGCGCCTCCCGGACAGCCTCCACAGATACGCAGTATTTT
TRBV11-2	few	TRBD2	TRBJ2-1	CASSSVGRGGNEQFF	TGTGCCAGCAGCTCGGTGGGCCGGGGGGGCAATGAGCAGTTCTTC
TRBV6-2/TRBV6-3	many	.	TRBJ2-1	CASSYGTGSSYNEQFF	TGTGCCAGCAGTTACGGCACAGGGAGCTCCTACAATGAGCAGTTCTTC
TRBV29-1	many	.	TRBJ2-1	CSVRALSNNEQFF	TGCAGCGTTAGGGCATTGTCTAACAATGAGCAGTTCTTC
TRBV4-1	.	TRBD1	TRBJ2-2	CASSSMGRGKERTGELFF	TGCGCCAGCAGCTCGATGGGCAGGGGGAAAGAACGCACCGGGGAGCTGTTTTTT
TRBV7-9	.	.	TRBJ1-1	CASSLVAGVIEAFF	TGTGCCAGCAGCTTAGTAGCAGGGGTGATTGAAGCTTTCTTT
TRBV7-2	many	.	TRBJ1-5	CASSTPLGSQPQHF	TGTGCCAGCAGCACGCCTTTGGGGAGCCAGCCCCAGCATTTT
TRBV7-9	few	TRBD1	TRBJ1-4	CASRSPDRDGGDEKLFF	TGTGCCAGCAGGTCTCCCGACAGGGACGGGGGAGATGAAAAACTGTTTTTT
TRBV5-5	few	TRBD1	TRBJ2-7	CASSPTGDPPYEQYF	TGTGCCAGCAGCCCCACAGGGGACCCTCCCTACGAGCAGTACTTC